The rows below give T cell receptor beta chains drawn from one sample of a study of T cell responses to AZD1222 COVID-19 vaccine. Only in-frame clones appear in the TCRdb table, and some are missing; sequencing was by immunoSEQ multiplex PCR. The sample lists about 100,000 clones, about 93% occurring once. Material: peripheral blood, obtained on day 0 of AZD1222 vaccination. The source of these receptors is an adult in good health. The CDR3 runs from the conserved cysteine through the conserved F or W.

j_gene: TRBJ2-3
v_gene: TRBV14
CDR3aa: CASSQDLLVDTQYF

j_gene: TRBJ1-1
v_gene: TRBV12-5
CDR3aa: CASGSDRANTEAFF

j_gene: TRBJ2-7
v_gene: TRBV14
CDR3aa: CASSQGLLGPAGRHEQYF

j_gene: TRBJ1-2
v_gene: TRBV11-2
CDR3aa: CASSLEAGMVYTF

j_gene: TRBJ1-1
v_gene: TRBV27
CDR3aa: CASKGMNTEAFF

j_gene: TRBJ1-3
v_gene: TRBV18
CDR3aa: CASSPNRGNSGNTIYF

j_gene: TRBJ1-2
v_gene: TRBV2
CDR3aa: CARGTTNYGYTF

j_gene: TRBJ2-7
v_gene: TRBV27
CDR3aa: CASSTPGQGIYEQYF

j_gene: TRBJ2-2
v_gene: TRBV29-1
CDR3aa: CSVEVSGSGELFF

j_gene: TRBJ1-5
v_gene: TRBV12-1
CDR3aa: CASSFALRKSQPQHF

j_gene: TRBJ2-1
v_gene: TRBV2
CDR3aa: CASSVAGLGVYNEQFF

j_gene: TRBJ2-3
v_gene: TRBV5-6
CDR3aa: CASSSGTVTDTQYF

j_gene: TRBJ1-1
v_gene: TRBV7-9
CDR3aa: CASSLVVAGNTEAFF

j_gene: TRBJ2-7
v_gene: TRBV19
CDR3aa: CASSVISGPTYEQYF

j_gene: TRBJ2-2
v_gene: TRBV29-1
CDR3aa: CSATVLNGGVGELFF

j_gene: TRBJ1-5
v_gene: TRBV21-1
CDR3aa: CASSKASGDRGDNQPQHF

j_gene: TRBJ2-3
v_gene: TRBV5-8
CDR3aa: CASSLMGGPGGTDTQYF

j_gene: TRBJ1-2
v_gene: TRBV15
CDR3aa: CATSRTPGQGDGYTF